These 19 T cell receptor beta chains share one sample of origin, sequenced in a study of T cell changes during pregnancy in multiple sclerosis. Profiled with immunoSEQ multiplex PCR; TCRdb holds only in-frame clones, not every one. Among 85,000 to 120,000 clones, roughly 89% were seen once, and the ten largest hold over 1.5%. The sequences come from peripheral blood, collected before pregnancy. Receptor source: a female donor with multiple sclerosis, enrolled in a pregnancy study.

The J gene is TRBJ1-1, the V gene TRBV28; tentatively, D is TRBD1 (5 bases). V gave up 2 bases and J gave up 0 bases, with 10 bases separating them. The CDR3 consists of 15 residues. Germline values: CDR1 MDHEN, CDR2 SYDVKM. CDR3 DNA: TGTGCCAGCAGTTTAGTGGACACTCTGAACACTGAAGCTTTCTTT. Its protein is CASSLVDTLNTEAFF.

The chain joins TRBV13 to TRBJ2-1; 10 bases align to TRBD2. In germline, CDR1 is PRHDT, CDR2 FYEKMQ (reference sequence). The CDR3 loop spans 15 amino acids. J lost 5 bases, V lost 4 bases, and 5 bases had no gene match. The DNA of the CDR3 is TGTGCCAGCAGCTCTAGCGGACTAGCGGACAATGAGCAGTTCTTC. It specifies CASSSSGLADNEQFF.

V and J are TRBV6-5 and TRBJ1-2; TRBD1 agrees at 7 bases. Germline CDR1 MNHEY, CDR2 SVGAGI. This CDR3 spans 13 amino acids. V was clipped by 6 bases and J by 8 bases; unmatched bases: 9. The CDR3: CASRNQGEEGYTF. The CDR3 DNA follows: TGTGCCAGCAGGAACCAGGGGGAAGAAGGCTACACCTTC.

This rearrangement joins TRBV5-5 to TRBJ2-7; 7 nucleotides match TRBD1. The germline CDR1 and CDR2 sequences are SGHKS and YYEKEE (reference sequence). The CDR3 consists of 14 residues. V shed 0 bases, J shed 2 bases, and the junction held 2 bases outside the gene matches. Here the CDR3 reads CASSLEGQAYEQYF. The DNA for the CDR3 is TGTGCCAGCAGCTTGGAAGGACAGGCCTACGAGCAGTACTTC.

The V gene is TRBV29-1, the J gene TRBJ1-2; 8 bases match TRBD1. From germline, CDR1 is SQVTM and CDR2 ANQGSEA. J was trimmed by 1 base and V by 3 bases; bases with no gene match: 10. This CDR3 has 16 residues. The CDR3 protein is CSVDKPPGGFNYGYTF. CDR3 in DNA: TGCAGCGTTGACAAGCCGCCAGGGGGCTTTAACTATGGCTACACCTTC.

The chain carries TRBV11-2 and TRBJ2-7; TRBD1 aligns across 7 bases. Trimming cost V 3 bases and J 6 bases; bases outside gene matches: 2. The CDR3 runs to 12 residues. Germline V gives CDR1 SGHAT, CDR2 FQNNGV. The CDR3 region has the DNA TGTGCCAGCAGCTTCACAGGGGCCGAGCAGTACTTC. Translating gives CASSFTGAEQYF.

The sample holds one count of this clone. The chain uses TRBV27 and TRBJ2-3; TRBD2 might be the D (5 bases). The CDR3 is made up of 14 amino acids. Deletions cut 8 bases from V and 1 base from J, with 13 bases between. Germline lookup yields CDR1 MNHEY and CDR2 SMNVEV (reference sequence). The CDR3 nucleotides read TGTGCCAGCGGGCGAGCCGGGGGCACAGATACGCAGTATTTT. Translated: CASGRAGGTDTQYF.

The chain is built from TRBV6-6 and TRBJ2-3, with 11 bases lining up with TRBD1. From germline, CDR1 is MNHNY and CDR2 SVGAGI (reference sequence). The length of the CDR3 is 16 residues. J was trimmed by 0 bases and V by 2 bases; bases with no gene match: 1. The CDR3 bases are TGTGCCAGCAGTTACGGGACAGGGGGGAGCACAGATACGCAGTATTTT. Protein sequence: CASSYGTGGSTDTQYF.

The rearrangement joins TRBV30 to TRBJ1-5; TRBD1 aligns across 7 bases. V dropped 4 bases and J dropped 4; count of bases not matched to a gene: 4. This CDR3 has 13 residues. Germline V gene sequence: CDR1 GTSNPN, CDR2 SVGIG (reference sequence). CDR3 protein: CAWKGQSNQPQHF. CDR3 sequence (DNA): TGTGCCTGGAAGGGACAGTCAAATCAGCCCCAGCATTTT.

The chain recombines TRBV6-1 with TRBJ2-7, with TRBD2 identical over 7 bases. The CDR3 runs to 12 residues. The germline V gene has CDR1 MNHNS and CDR2 SASEGT. CDR3 bases: TGTGCTGTCAGCGGACTAGGCTACGAGCAGTACTTC. Amino acid sequence: CAVSGLGYEQYF.

This sequence joins TRBV6-4 and TRBJ2-6, with D uncertain. Germline-derived CDR1 and CDR2 are MRHNA and SNTAGT. The CDR3 has 15 residues. V was pared by 8 bases and J by 4 bases, with 15 bases between. The CDR3 coding sequence is TGTGCCAGCGGCCCGGGTGGGTCCGGGGCCAACGTCCTGACTTTC. Amino acids: CASGPGGSGANVLTF.

The chain joins TRBV2 to TRBJ2-5; tentatively, D is TRBD2 (5 bases). Germline lookup yields CDR1 SNHLY and CDR2 FYNNEI. V was clipped by 8 bases and J by 5 bases, with 18 bases between them. CDR3 length: 14 residues. The CDR3 is CASLRSGFWETQYF. In nucleotides, the CDR3 is TGTGCCAGCCTCAGATCGGGGTTTTGGGAGACCCAGTACTTC.

This sequence joins TRBV11-3 and TRBJ2-3, with 10 nucleotides matching TRBD2. CDR1 is SGHNT, CDR2 YENEEA, per germline. CDR3 length equals 16 residues. V trimming: 2 bases; J trimming: 1 base; junction bases outside the gene matches: 3. The CDR3 spells CASSLKLAGGTDTQYF. In DNA form, the CDR3 reads TGTGCCAGCAGCTTAAAGCTAGCGGGGGGCACAGATACGCAGTATTTT.

The chain has TRBV10-3 and TRBJ2-1, with a tentative D call TRBD2 (6 bases). The CDR3 extends over 13 amino acids. Looked up from germline, CDR1 is ENHRY and CDR2 is SYGVKD. V dropped 4 bases and J dropped 3 bases, with 7 bases sitting between them. The DNA of the CDR3 is TGTGCCATCAGTGTGACTAGCTACAATGAGCAGTTCTTC. It translates to CAISVTSYNEQFF.

The chain joins TRBV7-2 to TRBJ2-1; no definite D call. The CDR3 extends over 16 amino acids. From germline, CDR1 is SGHTA and CDR2 FQGNSA. With 2 bases removed from V and 0 bases from J, the gap between germline ends came to 11 bases. The CDR3: CASSLSGAPSYNEQFF. The CDR3 region has the DNA TGTGCCAGCAGCTTAAGTGGAGCGCCCTCCTACAATGAGCAGTTCTTC.

The V call is TRBV7-9, the J call TRBJ1-2, with D uncertain. With 2 bases removed from V and 7 bases from J, the gap between germline ends came to 8 bases. The CDR3 runs to 12 residues. Germline lookup yields CDR1 SEHNR and CDR2 FQNEAQ (reference sequence). The CDR3 coding sequence is TGTGCCAGCAGCTTAAAAGATAGTGGCTACACCTTC. Its protein is CASSLKDSGYTF. The full variable domain, with the rest looked up from reference TRBV7-9 and TRBJ1-2, is DTGVSQNPRHKITKRGQNVTFRCDPISEHNRLYWYRQTLGQGPEFLTYFQNEAQLEKSRLLSDRFSAERPKGSFSTLEIQRTEQGDSAMYLCASSLKDSGYTFGSGTRLTVV.

The rearrangement joins TRBV28 to TRBJ2-1, with 7 bases identical to TRBD1. The CDR3 covers 16 residues. The J segment lost 3 bases and the V segment lost 5 bases, leaving 10 bases of the junction unmatched. Germline V gives CDR1 MDHEN, CDR2 SYDVKM. Written as DNA, the CDR3 is TGTGCCAGCAGTAATGACAGGGCCAACATCTACAATGAGCAGTTCTTC. Translation gives CASSNDRANIYNEQFF. The full variable domain, its missing parts supplied by reference TRBV28 and TRBJ2-1, is DVKVTQSSRYLVKRTGEKVFLECVQDMDHENMFWYRQDPGLGLRLIYFSYDVKMKEKGDIPEGYSVSREKKERFSLILESASTNQTSMYLCASSNDRANIYNEQFFGPGTRLTVL.

The DNA of the CDR3 is TGCAGCGCATGGACAGGGGATATCTATGGCTACACCTTC. As protein: CSAWTGDIYGYTF. The V and J genes are TRBV29-1 and TRBJ1-2, with 9 bases fitting TRBD1. Germline assignment: CDR1 SQVTM and CDR2 ANQGSEA. This CDR3 is 13 amino acids long. The V gene end was trimmed by 7 bases and the J gene end by 4 bases; junction bases not matched to a gene: 7.

The chain carries TRBV11-3 and TRBJ2-1, with D possibly matching TRBD1 (6 bases). V was trimmed by 5 bases and J by 4 bases, leaving 9 bases between them. Per germline, CDR1 SGHNT and CDR2 YENEEA. The CDR3 spans 13 residues. The CDR3 is CASSHGQYNEQFF. CDR3 DNA: TGTGCCAGCAGCCATGGACAGTACAATGAGCAGTTCTTC.